The next 28 T cell receptor beta chains were all read from a single sample in a study of cytomegalovirus exposure and HLA in healthy donors. The study ran its PCR with 60 Vbeta and 13 Jbeta primers. Profiled with immunoSEQ multiplex PCR; TCRdb holds only in-frame clones, not every one. The table has about 280,000 clones, around 90% seen once; the top ten hold about 2.3%. Sequenced: PBMCs. The receptor source for this set is a woman younger than 30 in good health and CMV-seronegative.

This clone was observed a handful of times. The J gene is TRBJ1-1, the V gene TRBV9; D remains ambiguous. V was clipped by 0 bases and J by 1 base, with 4 bases between them. CDR3 length: 13 amino acids. The V gene's germline CDR1 is SGDLS and CDR2 YYNGEE. CDR3 sequence (DNA): TGTGCCAGCAGCGTAGACGGGAACACTGAAGCTTTCTTT. This gives the protein CASSVDGNTEAFF.

V is TRBV15 and J is TRBJ1-2; a possible D gene is TRBD1 (5 bases). CDR1 LNHNV and CDR2 YYDKDF come from the germline V gene (reference sequence). There are 12 residues in the CDR3. V gave up 1 base and J gave up 7 bases, with 7 bases separating them. The CDR3 DNA sequence: TGTGCCACCAGCAGAGCCGGGGGTGGCTACACCTTC. This gives the protein CATSRAGGGYTF. Drawing the rest from reference TRBV15 and TRBJ1-2, the complete variable domain is DAMVIQNPRYQVTQFGKPVTLSCSQTLNHNVMYWYQQKSSQAPKLLFHYYDKDFNNEADTPDNFQSRRPNTSFCFLDIRSPGLGDTAMYLCATSRAGGGYTFGSGTRLTVV.

This sequence joins TRBV29-1 and TRBJ1-1, with a tentative D call TRBD1 (5 bases). V was cut by 0 bases and J by 2 bases, with 7 bases left in between. Germline assignment: CDR1 SQVTM and CDR2 ANQGSEA. CDR3 length: 13 residues. The CDR3 protein is CSVEEGVNTEAFF. The CDR3 DNA reads TGCAGCGTTGAAGAAGGGGTCAACACTGAAGCTTTCTTT. Looking up the rest from reference TRBV29-1 and TRBJ1-1 gives the full variable domain: SAVISQKPSRDICQRGTSLTIQCQVDSQVTMMFWYRQQPGQSLTLIATANQGSEATYESGFVIDKFPISRPNLTFSTLTVSNMSPEDSSIYLCSVEEGVNTEAFFGQGTRLTVV.

The V call is TRBV7-2, the J call TRBJ1-1; D is ambiguous. Trimming removed 2 bases from V and 5 bases from J, with 9 bases in between. The CDR3 loop spans 13 amino acids. CDR1 and CDR2 from the germline V gene are SGHTA and FQGNSA. CDR3: CASSLNRRTEAFF. The CDR3 DNA reads as TGTGCCAGCAGCTTAAATAGGCGGACTGAAGCTTTCTTT. The full variable domain, with the rest looked up from reference TRBV7-2 and TRBJ1-1, is GAGVSQSPSNKVTEKGKDVELRCDPISGHTALYWYRQSLGQGLEFLIYFQGNSAPDKSGLPSDRFSAERTGGSVSTLTIQRTQQEDSAVYLCASSLNRRTEAFFGQGTRLTVV.

The V call is TRBV11-2, the J call TRBJ2-4; D is perhaps TRBD2 (5 bases). The V gene's germline CDR1 is SGHAT and CDR2 FQNNGV. The CDR3 consists of 14 residues. The V and J ends lost 4 bases and 5 bases respectively, with 12 bases between them. DNA for the CDR3: TGTGCCAGCAGCTCCGGGGTCTTCGAAAACATTCAGTACTTC. Residues: CASSSGVFENIQYF.

This clone appeared a few times. In DNA form, the CDR3 reads TGTGCCAGCAGCCCGGAGGGCATTTATATCTACAGAGACACTGAAGCTTTCTTT. This codes for CASSPEGIYIYRDTEAFF. The rearrangement uses TRBV5-4 and TRBJ1-1; D is uncertain. The germline gives CDR1 SGHNT, CDR2 YYREEE (reference sequence). There are 18 residues in the CDR3. Trimming pared 4 bases from V and 3 bases from J, leaving 25 bases between.

The chain links TRBV6-6 to TRBJ2-1; 10 bases align to TRBD2. Losses at the gene ends were 4 bases for V and 12 bases for J; bases not matched to a gene: 6. From germline, CDR1 is MNHNY and CDR2 SVGAGI (reference sequence). There are 13 residues in the CDR3. CDR3 amino acids: CASSSTSGVRQFF. CDR3 DNA: TGTGCCAGCAGTTCAACTAGCGGGGTCAGGCAGTTCTTC.

This clone was seen only once. DNA of the CDR3: TGTGCCAGCAGTTATAGCTTGGGACTAGGAAACACCATATATTTT. Protein sequence: CASSYSLGLGNTIYF. The V and J genes are TRBV25-1 and TRBJ1-3, with a weak D call TRBD1 (5 bases). Germline lookup yields CDR1 MGHDK and CDR2 SYGVNS. CDR3 size: 15 residues. V gave up 5 bases and J gave up 4 bases, with 15 bases separating them.

The chain links TRBV6-6 to TRBJ1-5; D is unresolved. Looked up from germline, CDR1 is MNHNY and CDR2 is SVGAGI (reference sequence). CDR3 length: 16 amino acids. Trimming took off 5 bases at V and 5 bases at J, with 19 bases between the two ends. The CDR3 DNA is TGTGCCAGCAGTCCCTCGGTCGACAAGGCATATCAGCCCCAGCATTTT. The encoded protein is CASSPSVDKAYQPQHF.

The CDR3 DNA is TGTGCCAGTAGTATCCGGGACTATGGCTACACCTTC. Translation: CASSIRDYGYTF. The chain employs TRBV19 and TRBJ1-2; no clear D. Germline CDR1 is LNHDA and CDR2 is SQIVND (reference sequence). This CDR3 region has 12 residues. Trimming removed 3 bases at V and 3 bases at J, with 5 bases between.

This chain uses TRBV7-8 with TRBJ1-1, with a weak D call TRBD1 (5 bases). CDR1 SGHVS and CDR2 FQNEAQ come from the germline V gene. V lost 6 bases to trimming and J lost 7 bases, with 18 bases between them. The CDR3 runs to 14 residues. The CDR3 DNA reads as TGTGCCAGCAGAACTGGCCGGGGGAGCCATGAAGCTTTCTTT. Residues: CASRTGRGSHEAFF.

The V call is TRBV9, the J call TRBJ2-7, with D possibly being TRBD2 (6 bases). Trimming shortened V by 0 bases and J by 3 bases, and 13 bases separated the two germline ends. This CDR3 comprises 15 residues. Germline loops: CDR1 SGDLS, CDR2 YYNGEE. The CDR3, as DNA: TGTGCCAGCAGCGTAGATGGAGGGCCCTACTACGAGCAGTACTTC. Translation: CASSVDGGPYYEQYF.

The chain combines TRBV12-2 with TRBJ2-1; the DNA was not used to check the table's D call, TRBD2. TRBV12-2 is noted as a pseudogene. The CDR3 runs to 18 residues. CDR3 DNA sequence: TGTGCAAGTCGCCCCTGTATAATAAGAGCGGATCTCCTCAATGAGCAGTTCTTC. This encodes CASRPCIIRADLLNEQFF.

The chain carries TRBV5-1 and TRBJ1-1; no definite D call. CDR1 and CDR2 from the germline V gene are SGHRS and YFSETQ. V lost 4 bases and J lost 0, with 16 bases in between. The CDR3 loop spans 16 amino acids. Written as DNA, the CDR3 is TGCGCCAGCAGCCTCCTCCCCCATTTAGTGAACACTGAAGCTTTCTTT. Its protein product is CASSLLPHLVNTEAFF.

This sequence joins TRBV29-1 and TRBJ1-5; 11 nucleotides align to TRBD1. V dropped 5 bases and J dropped 2; count of bases not matched to a gene: 11. CDR3 length: 17 amino acids. Germline CDR1 and CDR2: SQVTM and ANQGSEA. As DNA, the CDR3 is TGCAGCGTTAGGAGGACAGGGGGCTTTCGAGGCAATCAGCCCCAGCATTTT. It specifies CSVRRTGGFRGNQPQHF.

The V gene is TRBV5-1, the J gene TRBJ2-7; 12 positions agree with TRBD2. V was pared by 0 bases and J by 2 bases, with 9 bases of the junction left unmatched. CDR1 and CDR2 from the germline V gene are SGHRS and YFSETQ. The CDR3 extends over 18 amino acids. CDR3 amino acids: CASSLDASGGARTYEQYF. CDR3 bases: TGCGCCAGCAGCTTGGATGCTAGCGGGGGGGCAAGGACCTACGAGCAGTACTTC.

CDR3 bases: TGCAGCGTTGGGCGGGTCCAGCGGTATACCTTC. Amino acid sequence: CSVGRVQRYTF. The rearrangement uses TRBV29-1 and TRBJ1-2; D remains unclear. CDR3 length: 11 residues. Germline lookup yields CDR1 SQVTM and CDR2 ANQGSEA. Between the trimmed V and J ends, which lost 4 bases and 14 bases, there was a span of 17 bases.

The chain combines TRBV30 with TRBJ2-7; perhaps TRBD1 as D (6 bases). Trimming shortened V by 5 bases and J by 4 bases, and 12 bases separated the two germline ends. Per germline, CDR1 GTSNPN and CDR2 SVGIG (reference sequence). CDR3 length equals 12 residues. The CDR3 here is CAWGTGKYEQYF. The CDR3 region has the DNA TGTGCCTGGGGAACAGGGAAGTACGAGCAGTACTTC. The full variable domain, its missing parts supplied by reference TRBV30 and TRBJ2-7, is SQTIHQWPATLVQPVGSPLSLECTVEGTSNPNLYWYRQAAGRGLQLLFYSVGIGQISSEVPQNLSASRPQDRQFILSSKKLLLSDSGFYLCAWGTGKYEQYFGPGTRLTVT.

The rearrangement joins TRBV28 to TRBJ2-2; a possible D gene is TRBD1 (6 bases). The germline gives CDR1 MDHEN, CDR2 SYDVKM. The CDR3 is 12 residues long. V dropped 8 bases and J dropped 6 bases, with 10 bases sitting between them. The CDR3 loop is CASWTVPGELFF. The CDR3 bases are TGTGCCAGCTGGACAGTCCCCGGGGAGCTGTTTTTT.

The chain has TRBV6-6 and TRBJ2-5; 8 nucleotides agree with TRBD2. The DNA end favors TRBJ2-7, so the J call may be wrong. The CDR3 consists of 14 residues. CDR1 and CDR2 from the germline V gene are MNHNY and SVGAGI (reference sequence). The CDR3 here is CASSLPGGAYEQYF. CDR3 nucleotide sequence: TGTGCCAGCAGCCTCCCGGGAGGGGCCTACGAGCAGTACTTC.

This clone was observed a few times. The rearrangement uses TRBV19 and TRBJ2-1; possibly TRBD2 for D (5 bases). Germline V gene lookup returns CDR1 LNHDA and CDR2 SQIVND (reference sequence). V was cut by 6 bases and J by 8 bases, with 11 bases left in between. This CDR3 is built from 12 residues. Here the CDR3 reads CASRNRGYEQFF. The DNA for the CDR3 is TGTGCCAGTAGGAACCGGGGTTATGAGCAGTTCTTC.

The rearrangement uses TRBV5-1 and TRBJ1-1; possible D gene TRBD1, 5 bases. V lost 1 base to trimming and J lost 5 bases, with 21 bases between them. The CDR3 contains 17 residues. Per germline, CDR1 SGHRS and CDR2 YFSETQ. The chain's CDR3 is CASSLLGSSGGMTEAFF. DNA of the CDR3: TGCGCCAGCAGCTTGCTAGGGTCTTCGGGGGGGATGACTGAAGCTTTCTTT.

The chain employs TRBV5-4 and TRBJ2-5; 9 bases align to TRBD2. This CDR3 is 14 amino acids long. In germline, CDR1 is SGHNT, CDR2 YYREEE (reference sequence). J gave up 5 bases and V 5 bases, and 7 bases lay outside the gene matches. The CDR3 sequence is CASRKSGGPETQYF. The CDR3 nucleotides are TGTGCCAGCAGAAAGAGCGGGGGGCCGGAGACCCAGTACTTC.

The genes are TRBV2 and TRBJ1-6; the D is unclear. Germline lookup yields CDR1 SNHLY and CDR2 FYNNEI. This CDR3 comprises 20 residues. The germline V and J ends were trimmed by 2 bases and 0 bases, with 20 bases remaining between them. The CDR3 nucleotides read TGTGCCAGCAGTGAATTTGATGTCCAGGTTCCAAGCTCCTATAATTCACCCCTCCACTTT. Its protein is CASSEFDVQVPSSYNSPLHF.

The rearrangement joins TRBV27 to TRBJ2-5; no clear D gene. The CDR3 contains 12 residues. The V and J ends lost 5 bases and 1 base respectively, with 5 bases between them. The germline CDR1 and CDR2 sequences are MNHEY and SMNVEV (reference sequence). The DNA for the CDR3 is TGTGCCAGCAGTCATCCCCAAGAGACCCAGTACTTC. Translating gives CASSHPQETQYF.

The chain carries TRBV5-1 and TRBJ2-7; 7 bases match TRBD1. Germline V lookup: CDR1 SGHRS, CDR2 YFSETQ. The CDR3 contains 17 residues. Unmatched junction bases numbered 11, after V lost 1 base and J lost 1 base. The CDR3 reads CASSLRAGGELSYEQYF. The DNA for the CDR3 is TGCGCCAGCAGCTTGAGGGCAGGGGGTGAGTTATCCTACGAGCAGTACTTC.

J is TRBJ1-2 and V is TRBV2; no definite D call. V was pared by 1 base and J by 3 bases, with 9 bases between. Looked up from germline, CDR1 is SNHLY and CDR2 is FYNNEI. The CDR3 consists of 14 residues. The CDR3 loop is CASSEERGHYGYTF. CDR3 sequence (DNA): TGTGCCAGCAGTGAAGAAAGAGGGCACTATGGCTACACCTTC.

The chain employs TRBV29-1 and TRBJ1-5, with TRBD1 matching over 10 bases. The V gene end was trimmed by 6 bases and the J gene end by 4 bases; junction bases not matched to a gene: 3. This CDR3 is 13 amino acids long. Germline V gives CDR1 SQVTM, CDR2 ANQGSEA. The CDR3 protein is CSVRGQGNQPQHF. The CDR3 DNA reads as TGCAGCGTGCGGGGACAGGGGAATCAGCCCCAGCATTTT.